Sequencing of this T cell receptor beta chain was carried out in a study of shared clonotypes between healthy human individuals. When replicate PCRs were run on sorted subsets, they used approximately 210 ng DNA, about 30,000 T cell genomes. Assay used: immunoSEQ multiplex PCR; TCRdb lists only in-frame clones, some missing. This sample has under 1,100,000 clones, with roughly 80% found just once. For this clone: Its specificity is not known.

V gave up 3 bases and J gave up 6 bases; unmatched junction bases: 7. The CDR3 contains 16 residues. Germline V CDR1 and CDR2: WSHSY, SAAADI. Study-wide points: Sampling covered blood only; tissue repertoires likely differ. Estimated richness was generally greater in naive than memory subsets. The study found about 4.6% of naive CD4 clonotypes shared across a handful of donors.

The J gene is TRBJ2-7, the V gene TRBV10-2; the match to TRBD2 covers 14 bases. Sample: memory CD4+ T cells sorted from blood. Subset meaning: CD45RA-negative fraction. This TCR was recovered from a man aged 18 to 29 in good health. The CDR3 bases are TGCGCCAGCAGTGATCCCGGGACTAGCGGGAGTAGCGAGCAGTACTTC. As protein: CASSDPGTSGSSEQYF.